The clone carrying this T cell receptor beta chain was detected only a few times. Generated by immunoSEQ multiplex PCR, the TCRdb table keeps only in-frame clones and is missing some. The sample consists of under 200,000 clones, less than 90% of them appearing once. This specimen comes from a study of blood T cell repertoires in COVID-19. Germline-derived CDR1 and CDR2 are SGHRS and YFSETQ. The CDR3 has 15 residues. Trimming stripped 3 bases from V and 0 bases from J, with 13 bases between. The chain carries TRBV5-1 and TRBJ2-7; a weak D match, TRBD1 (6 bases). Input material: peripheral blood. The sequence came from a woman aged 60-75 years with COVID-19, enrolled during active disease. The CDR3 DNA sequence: TGCGCCAGCAGCTCCGACGGGACAAGCTCCTACGAGCAGTACTTC. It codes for CASSSDGTSSYEQYF.